Below are 13 T cell receptor beta chains sequenced from a single sample in a study of shared clonotypes between healthy human individuals. Sequenced by immunoSEQ multiplex PCR; TCRdb stores in-frame clones only, minus some. This sample carries about 480,000 clones, over 60% of them seen once, and the ten largest clones take around 13%. Sequenced material: PBMCs. These receptors originate from a woman in her 40s in good health. Some clones in this sample may be carry-over from other donors' samples.

This clone has just one count. This sample also contains other DNA sequences that code for the same CDR3. The V gene is TRBV7-3, the J gene TRBJ2-2; TRBD1 aligns across 8 bases. The germline V gene encodes CDR1 SGHTA and CDR2 FQGTGA. The CDR3 sequence is 15 residues long. J gave up 4 bases and V 2 bases, and 3 bases lay outside the gene matches. Here the CDR3 reads CASSLGTGRTGELFF. In DNA, the CDR3 is TGTGCCAGCAGCTTAGGGACAGGACGCACCGGGGAGCTGTTTTTT.

The CDR3 DNA reads TGTGCCAGCACCCCTGGGGGGGGGAGCACAGATACGCAGTATTTT. Residues: CASTPGGGSTDTQYF. The J gene is TRBJ2-3, the V gene TRBV7-9, with 7 nucleotides matching TRBD2. Germline loops: CDR1 SEHNR, CDR2 FQNEAQ (reference sequence). Trimming removed 7 bases from V and 0 bases from J; junction bases left unmatched: 7. The CDR3 extends over 15 amino acids.

This clone was seen a handful of times. Within the sample, other DNA sequences also encode this same CDR3. This chain joins TRBV2 and TRBJ1-5, with D possibly TRBD1 on 5 matching bases. Germline CDR1 is SNHLY and CDR2 is FYNNEI. This CDR3 contains 12 residues. The germline V and J ends were trimmed by 4 bases and 4 bases, with 5 bases remaining between them. The CDR3 DNA follows: TGTGCCAGCAGTGGGGGGAATCAGCCCCAGCATTTT. It yields the protein CASSGGNQPQHF.

This chain links TRBV5-1 with TRBJ2-3; no definite D call. CDR1 and CDR2 from the germline V gene are SGHRS and YFSETQ. Trimming removed 3 bases from V and 6 bases from J, with 20 bases in between. There are 16 residues in the CDR3. The CDR3 is CASSYQTSAQEDTQYF. DNA of the CDR3: TGCGCCAGCAGCTACCAGACCTCGGCGCAGGAGGATACGCAGTATTTT.

This clone was detected many times. The chain joins TRBV7-9 to TRBJ2-7; D ambiguous. This CDR3 region has 15 residues. V was pared by 5 bases and J by 3 bases, with 17 bases between. Germline V gene lookup returns CDR1 SEHNR and CDR2 FQNEAQ (reference sequence). This CDR3 reads CASSPPFRFGYEQYF. CDR3 coding DNA: TGTGCCAGCAGCCCGCCCTTCAGGTTCGGCTACGAGCAGTACTTC.

J is TRBJ2-7 and V is TRBV7-2; D remains ambiguous. Germline CDR1 and CDR2: SGHTA and FQGNSA. The CDR3 covers 12 residues. Trimming pared 5 bases from V and 2 bases from J, leaving 7 bases between. CDR3 sequence: CASSRTPYEQYF. As DNA, the CDR3 is TGTGCCAGCAGCCGAACCCCCTACGAGCAGTACTTC.

This clone was counted between two and nine times. The CDR3 DNA follows: TGCGCCAGCAGCCCACAGGCTCGCGGAGACTATGGCTACACCTTC. It is translated as CASSPQARGDYGYTF. The chain recombines TRBV4-1 with TRBJ1-2; D perhaps matches TRBD1 (5 bases). CDR3 size: 15 residues. Germline V lookup: CDR1 MGHRA, CDR2 YSYEKL. The V end lost 4 bases, the J end lost 3 bases, and 15 bases lay between the germline ends.

The chain joins TRBV28 to TRBJ2-1; perhaps TRBD1 as D (5 bases). The germline V gene has CDR1 MDHEN and CDR2 SYDVKM. The CDR3 consists of 17 residues. V was shortened by 3 bases and J by 0 bases, with 15 bases between the two germline ends. The CDR3 sequence is CASSFGAGPFSYNEQFF. The CDR3 nucleotides are TGTGCCAGCAGTTTTGGGGCTGGCCCTTTCTCCTACAATGAGCAGTTCTTC.

Concerning this clone: Just one base apart from a much larger clone, this may be a read error. V is TRBV7-9 and J is TRBJ2-6; the D is unclear. The germline CDR1 and CDR2 sequences are SEHNR and FQNEAQ (reference sequence). Trimming took off 1 base at V and 0 bases at J, with 4 bases between the two ends. This CDR3 is 15 amino acids long. Here the CDR3 reads CASSLGSSGANVLTF. CDR3 coding DNA: TGTGCCAGCAGCTTAGGTAGCTCTGGGGCCAACGTCCTGACTTTC.

The count of this clone is one. The gene calls are TRBV19 and TRBJ1-1; the D gene is possibly TRBD1 (6 bases). The CDR3 sequence is 15 residues long. CDR1 and CDR2 (germline): LNHDA, SQIVND (reference sequence). Trimming stripped 2 bases from V and 2 bases from J, with 12 bases between. This CDR3 reads CASSITGTPNTEAFF. Here the CDR3 DNA reads TGTGCCAGTAGTATAACCGGGACACCAAACACTGAAGCTTTCTTT.

The V call is TRBV27, the J call TRBJ2-7; TRBD1 matches 8 bases. Losses at the gene ends were 7 bases for V and 6 bases for J; bases not matched to a gene: 8. The CDR3 covers 13 residues. Germline CDR1 is MNHEY and CDR2 is SMNVEV (reference sequence). CDR3 residues: CASTAGQESEQYF. The CDR3 DNA is TGTGCCAGCACCGCGGGACAGGAATCCGAGCAGTACTTC.

V usage is TRBV4-1 and J usage is TRBJ2-1; a weak D match, TRBD1 (5 bases). The CDR3 sequence is 12 residues long. The ends were cut back, 3 bases at V and 7 bases at J, with 7 bases in the middle. Germline V gene lookup returns CDR1 MGHRA and CDR2 YSYEKL. The CDR3 sequence is CASSQPGNEQFF. For the CDR3, the DNA is TGCGCCAGCAGCCAGCCAGGGAATGAGCAGTTCTTC.

Regarding this clone: A much larger clone is a single base away; this may be a read error. The chain joins TRBV5-4 to TRBJ1-4; D gene uncertain. The CDR3 spans 14 residues. The germline V gene has CDR1 SGHNT and CDR2 YYREEE (reference sequence). The CDR3, as DNA: TGTACCAGCAGCGGAGACCGGTTCAATGAAAAACTGTTTTTT. As protein: CTSSGDRFNEKLFF.